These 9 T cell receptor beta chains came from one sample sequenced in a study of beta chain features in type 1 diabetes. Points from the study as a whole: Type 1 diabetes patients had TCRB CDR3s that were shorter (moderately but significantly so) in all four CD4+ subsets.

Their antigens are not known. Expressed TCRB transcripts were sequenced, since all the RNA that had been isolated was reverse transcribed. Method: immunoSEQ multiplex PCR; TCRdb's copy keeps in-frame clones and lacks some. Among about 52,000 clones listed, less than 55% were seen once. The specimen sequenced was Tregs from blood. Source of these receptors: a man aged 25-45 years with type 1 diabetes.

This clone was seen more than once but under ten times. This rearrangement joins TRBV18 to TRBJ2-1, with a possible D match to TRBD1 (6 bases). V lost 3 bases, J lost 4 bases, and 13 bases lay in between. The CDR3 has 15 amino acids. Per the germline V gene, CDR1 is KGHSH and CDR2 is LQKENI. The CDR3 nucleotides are TGTGCCAGCTCACCGCAAGGGGGACCTTACAATGAGCAGTTCTTC. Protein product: CASSPQGGPYNEQFF.

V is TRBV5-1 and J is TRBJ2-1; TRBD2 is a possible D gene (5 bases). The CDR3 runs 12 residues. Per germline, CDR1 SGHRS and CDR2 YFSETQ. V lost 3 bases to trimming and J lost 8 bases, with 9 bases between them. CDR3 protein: CASSSSGHEQFF. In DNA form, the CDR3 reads TGCGCCAGCAGCTCCAGCGGCCATGAGCAGTTCTTC.

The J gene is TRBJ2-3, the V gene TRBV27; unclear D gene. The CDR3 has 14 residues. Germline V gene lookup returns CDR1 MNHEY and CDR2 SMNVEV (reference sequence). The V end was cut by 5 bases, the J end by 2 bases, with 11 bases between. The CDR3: CASSNLSSTDTQYF. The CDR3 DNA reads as TGTGCCAGCAGTAACCTATCGTCCACAGATACGCAGTATTTT.

The CDR3 DNA reads TGTGCCAGCAGTCCCCTTTGGACTAGCGGGAGGGATACGCAGTATTTT. Translating it yields CASSPLWTSGRDTQYF. The V and J genes are TRBV2 and TRBJ2-3; 14 bases agree with TRBD2. Germline CDR1 SNHLY, CDR2 FYNNEI. CDR3 length: 16 amino acids. J lost 6 bases, V lost 5 bases, and 7 bases had no gene match.

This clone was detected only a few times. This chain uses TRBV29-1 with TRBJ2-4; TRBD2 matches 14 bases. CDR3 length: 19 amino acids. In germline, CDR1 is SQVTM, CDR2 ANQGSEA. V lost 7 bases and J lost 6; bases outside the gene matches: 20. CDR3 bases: TGCAGCGCCGCTCCGGGTGCGGGGACTAGCGGGAGTTCAAGAAACATTCAGTACTTC. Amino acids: CSAAPGAGTSGSSRNIQYF.

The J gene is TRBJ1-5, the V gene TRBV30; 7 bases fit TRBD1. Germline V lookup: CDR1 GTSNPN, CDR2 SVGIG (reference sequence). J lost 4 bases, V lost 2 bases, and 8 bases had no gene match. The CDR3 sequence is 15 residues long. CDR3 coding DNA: TGTGCCTGGAGTCTCCCCAGACAGGGTAATCAGCCCCAGCATTTT. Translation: CAWSLPRQGNQPQHF.

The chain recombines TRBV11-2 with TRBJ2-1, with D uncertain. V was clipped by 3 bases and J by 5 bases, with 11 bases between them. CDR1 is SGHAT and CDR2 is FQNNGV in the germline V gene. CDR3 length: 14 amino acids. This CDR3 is CASSFKTANNEQFF. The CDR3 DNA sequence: TGTGCCAGCAGCTTTAAAACAGCAAACAATGAGCAGTTCTTC.

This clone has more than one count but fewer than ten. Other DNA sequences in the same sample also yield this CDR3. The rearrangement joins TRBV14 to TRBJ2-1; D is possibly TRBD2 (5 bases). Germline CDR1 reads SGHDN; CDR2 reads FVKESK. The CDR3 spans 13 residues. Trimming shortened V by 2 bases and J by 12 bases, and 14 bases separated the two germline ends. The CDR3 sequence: CASSQLRLAVQFF. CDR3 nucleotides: TGTGCCAGCAGCCAACTAAGGCTAGCTGTGCAGTTCTTC.

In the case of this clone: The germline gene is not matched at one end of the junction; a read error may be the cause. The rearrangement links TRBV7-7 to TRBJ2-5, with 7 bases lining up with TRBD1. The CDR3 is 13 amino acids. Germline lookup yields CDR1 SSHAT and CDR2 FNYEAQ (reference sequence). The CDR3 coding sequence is TGTGCTAGCAGCCGGGACAGCCAAGAGACCCAGTACTTC. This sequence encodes CASSRDSQETQYF.